This T cell receptor (beta chain) was retrieved from a study of regulatory T cells in long-lasting Graves disease listed by TCRdb under 2021. For the study in its entirety: To count as having persistent Graves' disease, a patient had to have received antithyroid drug treatment for over 5 years with TSH receptor autoantibodies remaining persistently positive. A total of around 35 samples underwent TCR sequencing: about 13 from persistent and 20 from newly diagnosed Graves' disease patients. On average, persistent Graves' disease patients in the clinical cohort had been on antithyroid drugs for approximately ten years. Peripheral blood TCR sequencing and RNA sequencing compared persistent Graves' disease patients with newly diagnosed Graves' disease patients. The study was conducted in China and was registered as a clinical trial. The investigation overall reported the following: Persistent patients shared more public clonotypes among themselves (around 2,500) than newly diagnosed patients did (approximately 970). The small sample size was acknowledged by the authors as a limitation that may reduce accuracy. Only peripheral blood was studied, because thyroid tissue, the primary lesion, was inaccessible. Sequencing and analysis were restricted to the TCR beta chain. Lower TCR Shannon entropy and fewer highly expanded clones were observed in persistent Graves' disease patients than in newly diagnosed patients, which suggested clonal expansion.

Preparation of the library involved multiplex PCR. Sequenced on an Illumina HiSeq 4000. TCR beta libraries were built with iRepertoire HTBI primers and Arm-PCR amplification of CDR3 regions. Before sequencing, the PCR products went through gel purification. The published analysis was carried out like this. Across samples, fewer than 70 TRBV and roughly 15 TRBJ segments were identified and used for gene usage analysis of CDR3 amino acid clonotypes. COPE and FqMerger were used to merge the filtered high-quality paired reads into contigs. BLAST was used to align contigs to the IMGT TRBV, TRBD and TRBJ reference genes, and CDR3 was defined following IMGT. Clonotypes above 0.1% frequency were classified as highly expanded clones. Shannon entropy was used to measure repertoire diversity, and the Gini coefficient was used to measure V-J evenness. Clonotypes shared by more than one individual were considered public. TCRdb trimmed public reads at Q25 via fastp, called clones via MiXCR and kept in-frame beta chains. CDR3 protein sequences are deduplicated, and each keeps its most common genes and DNA. These V and J calls are TCRdb output, not the study's own analysis. Counted in this sample were about 660,000 distinct CDR3 sequences; around 30% of them appeared once. 42% of the sample goes to the ten largest clones.

The label giving this sample's time point can be read as: persistent/refractory GD, antithyroid drugs over 5 years with positive TRAb. RNA was extracted from PBMCs in TRIzol for both TCR sequencing and RNA sequencing. The diagnosis of Graves' disease followed American Thyroid Association guidelines. Patients were recruited from an endocrinology department in Xi'an, China. Each patient gave roughly 10 milliliters of peripheral blood, collected in an EDTA anticoagulant tube. Ficoll Paque Plus density gradient separation was used to isolate PBMCs, and no additional T cell sorting was done. An Agilent 2100 Bioanalyzer and agarose gel were used to check RNA quality, and a NanoDrop 2000 was used to measure RNA concentration. In regard to this clonotype: Which antigen it targets is not known. A clone one base away is much larger, so this may be a read error.

The clonotype was recovered from a female donor with Graves disease. The sequencing here drew on peripheral blood mononuclear cells (PBMCs), taken when the disease was refractory, from a patient treated with antithyroid drugs.

The DNA sequence follows: TGTGCCAGCAGTCTAACGGGACAGGGCAAATACGAGCAGTACTTC. This encodes CASSLTGQGKYEQYF. This chain joins TRBV28 to TRBJ2-7; 9 bases in the middle match TRBD1. Measured from the cysteine to the phenylalanine, the CDR3 is 15 residues long. Only the CDR3 part of the read is kept: 45 bases, read in frame from the first base. Trimmed from V: 5 bases; trimmed from J: 4 bases; junction bases lacking a gene match: 9. Sequences MDHEN (CDR1) and SYDVKM (CDR2) are obtained from the germline V gene.